These 30 T cell receptor beta chains were all obtained from the same sample, sequenced in a study of blood T cell repertoires in COVID-19. Profiling relied on immunoSEQ multiplex PCR, and the TCRdb table lists in-frame clones only, not all of them. The table includes around 200,000 clones, about 86% detected once. Sequenced input: peripheral blood. Every receptor here comes from a middle-aged man with active or convalescent COVID-19.

V gene TRBV20-1 combines with J gene TRBJ2-5, with D perhaps matching TRBD2 (6 bases). The CDR3 has 17 residues. Germline CDR1 reads DFQATT; CDR2 reads SNEGSKA (reference sequence). Trimming cost V 3 bases and J 0 bases, with 20 bases left between them. The CDR3 loop is CSASSAGSNSYQETQYF. For the CDR3, the DNA is TGCAGTGCTAGTTCGGCGGGGTCAAACTCGTACCAAGAGACCCAGTACTTC.

This clone was picked up many times. The chain employs TRBV7-2 and TRBJ2-1; maybe TRBD1 (6 bases). In germline, CDR1 is SGHTA, CDR2 FQGNSA. V gave up 5 bases and J gave up 10 bases, with 18 bases separating them. The CDR3 spans 14 residues. The CDR3 sequence: CASSQGTHAGEQFF. In nucleotides, the CDR3 is TGTGCCAGCAGCCAGGGGACCCACGCCGGGGAGCAGTTCTTC.

CDR3 coding DNA: TGTGCCAGCAGTGAACCGGGTCGCTATGAAGCTTTCTTT. As protein: CASSEPGRYEAFF. The J gene is TRBJ1-1, the V gene TRBV6-1; D call uncertain. The V end lost 2 bases, the J end lost 7 bases, and 11 bases lay between the germline ends. Germline CDR1 reads MNHNS; CDR2 reads SASEGT. This CDR3 has 13 residues.

About this clone: Different DNA sequences within this sample yield the same CDR3. The chain recombines TRBV19 with TRBJ1-1; D may be TRBD1 (5 bases). Trimming shortened V by 4 bases and J by 4 bases, and 10 bases separated the two germline ends. Looked up from germline, CDR1 is LNHDA and CDR2 is SQIVND (reference sequence). This CDR3 is built from 13 residues. The CDR3, as DNA: TGTGCCAGTAGTACTCAGGGTGGCACTGAAGCTTTCTTT. This gives the protein CASSTQGGTEAFF.

The rearrangement uses TRBV18 and TRBJ1-4; D not resolved. This CDR3 region has 15 residues. Trimming stripped 6 bases from V and 0 bases from J, with 11 bases between. Germline V CDR1 and CDR2: KGHSH, LQKENI. The CDR3 is CASSRLRATNEKLFF. Here the CDR3 DNA reads TGTGCCAGCTCCAGACTCCGTGCAACTAATGAAAAACTGTTTTTT.

As to this clone: This same CDR3 is encoded by further DNA sequences in the sample. The chain links TRBV19 to TRBJ1-1, with D maybe TRBD1 (5 bases). Looked up from germline, CDR1 is LNHDA and CDR2 is SQIVND (reference sequence). The CDR3 sequence is 13 residues long. The V end lost 3 bases, the J end lost 5 bases, and 10 bases lay between the germline ends. CDR3 in DNA: TGTGCCAGTAGTATCCAGGGAGGGACTGAAGCTTTCTTT. Translation gives CASSIQGGTEAFF.

The sample holds one count of this clone. The gene calls are TRBV18 and TRBJ2-7; 8 nucleotides match TRBD1. Germline V gene sequence: CDR1 KGHSH, CDR2 LQKENI. The CDR3 is 14 amino acids. V was clipped by 3 bases and J by 4 bases; unmatched bases: 5. DNA for the CDR3: TGTGCCAGCTCACCGATACAGGGGGAGTACGAGCAGTACTTC. Residues: CASSPIQGEYEQYF.

The chain couples TRBV5-1 to TRBJ1-4; 7 bases are a match to TRBD1. V lost 4 bases, J lost 4 bases, and 13 bases stayed unmatched. Looked up from germline, CDR1 is SGHRS and CDR2 is YFSETQ. CDR3 length: 17 residues. Here the CDR3 reads CASSLTGDREINEKLFF. The CDR3, as DNA: TGCGCCAGCAGCCTCACCGGAGACAGGGAGATTAATGAAAAACTGTTTTTT.

The V gene is TRBV12-3 or TRBV12-4, the J gene TRBJ1-5; D gene unclear. The CDR3 covers 13 residues. V was shortened by 5 bases and J by 0 bases, with 5 bases between the two germline ends. The CDR3, as DNA: TGTGCCAGCAGTCCTCTTAGCAATCAGCCCCAGCATTTT. Protein: CASSPLSNQPQHF.

CDR3 region: CASSLLGQGGYPTQYF. CDR3 DNA sequence: TGTGCCAGCAGCTTACTTGGACAGGGCGGTTATCCTACGCAGTATTTT. The V gene is TRBV5-6, the J gene TRBJ2-3; 8 bases are a match to TRBD1. Germline V CDR1 and CDR2: SGHDT, YYEEEE. Losses at the gene ends were 2 bases for V and 8 bases for J; bases not matched to a gene: 13. The CDR3 contains 16 residues.

The chain employs TRBV19 and TRBJ1-2; the D gene is possibly TRBD1 (6 bases). The CDR3 totals 13 residues. Germline CDR1 is LNHDA and CDR2 is SQIVND (reference sequence). V was shortened by 7 bases and J by 3 bases, with 12 bases between the two germline ends. Here the CDR3 DNA reads TGTGCCAGTACCCTACAGGGATACTATGGCTACACCTTC. This translates into CASTLQGYYGYTF.

The chain links TRBV9 to TRBJ2-7, with 10 bases fitting TRBD2. Unmatched junction bases numbered 13, after V lost 4 bases and J lost 3 bases. Germline CDR1 SGDLS, CDR2 YYNGEE. The CDR3 has 17 amino acids. CDR3 bases: TGTGCCAGCAGCCCTCTGTCCCTAGCGGGGGTAGGCTACGAGCAGTACTTC. Amino acid sequence: CASSPLSLAGVGYEQYF.

The chain recombines TRBV9 with TRBJ2-2; TRBD1 matches 7 bases. The germline V gene has CDR1 SGDLS and CDR2 YYNGEE. The CDR3 length is 15 residues. Trimming at V came to 4 bases and at J to 5 bases, leaving 8 bases not matched to a gene. CDR3 sequence: CASSPPTGRTGELFF. The CDR3 nucleotides read TGTGCCAGCAGCCCCCCGACAGGGAGAACCGGGGAGCTGTTTTTT.

This chain uses TRBV30 with TRBJ2-3, with D perhaps matching TRBD1 (6 bases). Germline-derived CDR1 and CDR2 are GTSNPN and SVGIG (reference sequence). CDR3 length equals 14 residues. Trimming removed 4 bases at V and 1 base at J, with 12 bases between. The CDR3 spells CAWNLGAGTDTQYF. The CDR3 coding sequence is TGTGCCTGGAATCTGGGGGCCGGCACAGATACGCAGTATTTT.

This rearrangement joins TRBV2 to TRBJ1-3; D perhaps matches TRBD1 (6 bases). The CDR3 consists of 15 residues. V was clipped by 3 bases and J by 2 bases, with 11 bases between them. Germline V gene sequence: CDR1 SNHLY, CDR2 FYNNEI. CDR3 loop: CASSESRGAGNTIYF. CDR3 DNA: TGTGCCAGCAGTGAGTCCAGGGGAGCTGGAAACACCATATATTTT.

The chain's CDR3 is CASSFETNEKLFF. The CDR3 region has the DNA TGTGCCAGCAGCTTTGAGACAAATGAAAAACTGTTTTTT. The rearrangement uses TRBV7-2 and TRBJ1-4; D unclear. Germline assignment: CDR1 SGHTA and CDR2 FQGNSA. The ends were cut back, 3 bases at V and 5 bases at J, with 7 bases in the middle. The CDR3 has 13 residues. The full variable domain, completed using reference TRBV7-2 and TRBJ1-4, is GAGVSQSPSNKVTEKGKDVELRCDPISGHTALYWYRQSLGQGLEFLIYFQGNSAPDKSGLPSDRFSAERTGGSVSTLTIQRTQQEDSAVYLCASSFETNEKLFFGSGTQLSVL.

Written as DNA, the CDR3 is TGTGCCTGGAGTAAGCGGGGGTTTTACTCCGAGCAGTACTTC. It yields the protein CAWSKRGFYSEQYF. V gene TRBV30 combines with J gene TRBJ2-7; 8 bases line up with TRBD2. Losses at the gene ends were 2 bases for V and 6 bases for J; bases not matched to a gene: 9. The CDR3 loop spans 14 amino acids. Germline assignment: CDR1 GTSNPN and CDR2 SVGIG (reference sequence).

DNA of the CDR3: TGTGCCACCAGCAGACCGGGACAGGGTCTAGGTGGCTACACCTTC. This gives the protein CATSRPGQGLGGYTF. The genes are TRBV15 and TRBJ1-2; TRBD1 aligns across 9 bases. Trimming took 2 bases from V and 7 from J; bases not matched to a gene: 8. The germline gives CDR1 LNHNV, CDR2 YYDKDF (reference sequence). CDR3 size: 15 residues.

The chain couples TRBV5-1 to TRBJ2-5; 10 nucleotides match TRBD1. The junction had 11 bases not matched to a gene; V was cut back by 3 bases and J by 9 bases. This CDR3 has 15 residues. Germline lookup yields CDR1 SGHRS and CDR2 YFSETQ. In nucleotides, the CDR3 is TGCGCCAGCAGCTCGGAGGGGACAGGGGAAGTGGCCCAGTACTTC. This encodes CASSSEGTGEVAQYF.

The rearrangement links TRBV7-2 to TRBJ2-3, with 12 bases lining up with TRBD2. In germline, CDR1 is SGHTA, CDR2 FQGNSA. This CDR3 has 17 residues. Trimming took 4 bases from V and 1 from J; bases not matched to a gene: 6. The CDR3 reads CASSSRLAGARTDTQYF. CDR3 bases: TGTGCCAGCAGCTCCCGACTAGCGGGGGCCCGCACAGATACGCAGTATTTT.

This clone was observed a single time. The rearrangement joins TRBV15 to TRBJ1-3, with a possible D match to TRBD1 (5 bases). The CDR3 sequence is 15 residues long. Germline CDR1 reads LNHNV; CDR2 reads YYDKDF (reference sequence). Deletions cut 0 bases from V and 4 bases from J, with 10 bases between. DNA for the CDR3: TGTGCCACCAGCAGAGATTCAGGGCCCGGAAACACCATATATTTT. Protein product: CATSRDSGPGNTIYF.

The genes are TRBV3-1 (or the pseudogene TRBV3-2) and TRBJ1-6; TRBD1 aligns across 9 bases. V was clipped by 0 bases and J by 9 bases; unmatched bases: 9. This CDR3 is 17 amino acids long. Germline CDR1 reads LGHDT; CDR2 reads YNNKEL (reference sequence). Here the CDR3 reads CASSQDGTGLVGSPLHF. The CDR3 DNA sequence: TGTGCCAGCAGCCAAGATGGGACAGGGCTAGTAGGTTCACCCCTCCACTTT.

CDR3 loop: CASSPGFGGNQPQHF. The CDR3 DNA reads as TGTGCCAGCAGCCCCGGGTTCGGGGGCAATCAGCCCCAGCATTTT. The chain carries TRBV5-6 and TRBJ1-5; D remains unclear. This CDR3 comprises 15 residues. Per the germline V gene, CDR1 is SGHDT and CDR2 is YYEEEE. V was trimmed by 4 bases and J by 2 bases, leaving 13 bases between them.

V usage is TRBV6-5 and J usage is TRBJ2-7, with D perhaps matching TRBD1 (6 bases). CDR3 length: 15 residues. Trimming left V 2 bases short and J 3 bases short, with 14 bases between. Per germline, CDR1 MNHEY and CDR2 SVGAGI. CDR3 sequence reads: CASSYTGTSFYEQYF. The CDR3 coding sequence is TGTGCCAGCAGTTACACCGGGACAAGCTTCTACGAGCAGTACTTC.

The rearrangement links TRBV6-1 to TRBJ1-6; 9 positions agree with TRBD1. Trimming cost V 2 bases and J 9 bases; bases outside gene matches: 11. The CDR3 is made up of 17 amino acids. Germline V CDR1 and CDR2: MNHNS, SASEGT. CDR3 protein: CASSENSSRTGVSPLHF. Written as DNA, the CDR3 is TGTGCCAGCAGTGAAAATAGTAGTCGGACAGGGGTTTCACCCCTCCACTTT.

This rearrangement joins TRBV27 to TRBJ1-5; 11 bases line up with TRBD1. The CDR3 totals 16 residues. The germline gives CDR1 MNHEY, CDR2 SMNVEV (reference sequence). V trimming: 1 base; J trimming: 6 bases; junction bases outside the gene matches: 5. CDR3 region: CASSLYRTGGGQPQHF. CDR3 coding DNA: TGTGCCAGCAGTTTATACAGGACAGGGGGCGGTCAGCCCCAGCATTTT.

This clone was counted only a few times. V and J are TRBV28 and TRBJ1-1, with D uncertain. The CDR3 runs 14 residues. Trimming pared 3 bases from V and 0 bases from J, leaving 8 bases between. Germline V gene lookup returns CDR1 MDHEN and CDR2 SYDVKM. The CDR3 here is CASSFGQVNTEAFF. The CDR3 DNA sequence: TGTGCCAGCAGTTTTGGGCAAGTGAACACTGAAGCTTTCTTT.

The rearrangement uses TRBV27 and TRBJ2-1; 8 nucleotides match TRBD2. Per the germline V gene, CDR1 is MNHEY and CDR2 is SMNVEV (reference sequence). V trimming: 2 bases; J trimming: 7 bases; junction bases outside the gene matches: 7. CDR3 length equals 15 residues. CDR3 sequence (DNA): TGTGCCAGCAGTTTAACCAGCGGGGGAATAAATGAGCAGTTCTTC. Translating gives CASSLTSGGINEQFF.

This chain links TRBV19 with TRBJ1-1, with D perhaps matching TRBD1 (6 bases). Germline V gene data show CDR1 as LNHDA and CDR2 as SQIVND (reference sequence). V was shortened by 8 bases and J by 1 base, with 14 bases between the two germline ends. The CDR3 spans 14 residues. CDR3 coding DNA: TGTGCCAGTGCGGGGGGCGGAACGAACACTGAAGCTTTCTTT. It is translated as CASAGGGTNTEAFF.

The chain employs TRBV5-1 and TRBJ2-5; 7 nucleotides match TRBD1. The germline gives CDR1 SGHRS, CDR2 YFSETQ. This CDR3 spans 13 amino acids. Losses at the gene ends were 1 base for V and 5 bases for J; bases not matched to a gene: 2. The CDR3, as DNA: TGCGCCAGCAGCTTGACAGGGGACGAGACCCAGTACTTC. Residues: CASSLTGDETQYF.